Sequencing of this TCR beta chain was carried out in a study of T cells in Graves' hyperthyroidism and ophthalmopathy. RNA transcripts yielded amplified TCR beta CDR3 regions. The TCR CDR3 first-round RT-PCR relied on the HTBI primer set. TCRdb passed the multiplex PCR reads through MiXCR, listing each CDR3 protein once. This table holds approximately 400,000 distinct CDR3 sequences, around 14% found once. V lost 1 base, J lost 5 bases, and 10 bases lay in between. Looked up from germline, CDR1 is SGHRS and CDR2 is YFSETQ. This CDR3 comprises 14 residues. Patients were excluded because of uncontrolled infection, other autoimmune disease, pregnancy or lactation. Clinical symptoms, serum thyroxine, TRAb, thyroid ultrasound and orbital computed tomography informed diagnoses. At least ten counts were recorded for this clonotype.

The sample comprised blood. The clonotype was recovered from a woman aged 18-29 years with Graves' hyperthyroidism. V usage is TRBV5-1 and J usage is TRBJ2-1; unclear D gene. The CDR3 nucleotides are TGCGCCAGCAGCTTGACATTAGTAAACAATGAGCAGTTCTTC. Translation gives CASSLTLVNNEQFF. Based on the CDR3 plus reference TRBV5-1 and TRBJ2-1, the full variable domain is KAGVTQTPRYLIKTRGQQVTLSCSPISGHRSVSWYQQTPGQGLQFLFEYFSETQRNKGNFPGRFSGRQFSNSRSEMNVSTLELGDSALYLCASSLTLVNNEQFFGPGTRLTVL.